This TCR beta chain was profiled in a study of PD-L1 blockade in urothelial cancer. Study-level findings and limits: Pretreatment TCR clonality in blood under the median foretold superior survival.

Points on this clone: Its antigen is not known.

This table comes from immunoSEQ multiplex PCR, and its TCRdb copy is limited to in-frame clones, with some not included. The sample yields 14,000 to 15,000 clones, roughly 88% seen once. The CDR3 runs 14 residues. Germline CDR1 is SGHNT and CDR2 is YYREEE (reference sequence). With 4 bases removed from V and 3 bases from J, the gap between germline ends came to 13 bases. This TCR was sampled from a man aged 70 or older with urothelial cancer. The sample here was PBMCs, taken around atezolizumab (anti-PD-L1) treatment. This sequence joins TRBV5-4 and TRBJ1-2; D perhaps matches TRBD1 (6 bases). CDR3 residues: CASSIEQGYYGYTF. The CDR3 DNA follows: TGTGCCAGCAGCATTGAACAGGGTTACTATGGCTACACCTTC. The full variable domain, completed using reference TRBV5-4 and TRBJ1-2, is ETGVTQSPTHLIKTRGQQVTLRCSSQSGHNTVSWYQQALGQGPQFIFQYYREEENGRGNFPPRFSGLQFPNYSSELNVNALELDDSALYLCASSIEQGYYGYTFGSGTRLTVV.